The 8 T cell receptor beta chains given below trace back to one sample, sequenced in a study of breast tumors, draining lymph nodes, adjacent tissues. TCRdb re-analysed the multiplex PCR reads in MiXCR, keeping a single row per CDR3 protein. The sample consists of 200,000 to 250,000 distinct CDR3 sequences, around 34% of them appearing once. The lymph nodes were axillary draining lymph nodes from breast cancer patients. The sequencing input was axillary lymph node tissue. The receptor source for this set is a female donor with breast cancer. Some clones in this sample may be carry-over from other donors' samples.

This clonotype has more than one count but fewer than ten. This chain uses TRBV6-6 with TRBJ2-2, with 11 bases fitting TRBD2. The CDR3 loop spans 15 amino acids. Germline CDR1 and CDR2: MNHNY and SVGAGI (reference sequence). V gave up 8 bases and J gave up 4 bases; unmatched junction bases: 6. The CDR3 sequence is CASRQLAGATGELFF. The CDR3 nucleotides are TGTGCCAGCCGCCAACTAGCGGGGGCCACCGGGGAGCTGTTTTTT.

A note on this clonotype: Possible read error: a much larger clone is one base away. V is TRBV20-1 and J is TRBJ2-7; possible D gene TRBD1, 7 bases. CDR3 length: 15 amino acids. Germline CDR1 and CDR2: DFQATT and SNEGSKA (reference sequence). Trimming pared 5 bases from V and 2 bases from J, leaving 19 bases between. The CDR3 DNA reads as TGCAGTGCTGCGGGGAATCGGGACAGACCCTACGAGCAGTACTTC. It specifies CSAAGNRDRPYEQYF.

This clonotype was seen just once. The CDR3 loop is CASSGQFSGISSPLHF. The CDR3, as DNA: TGTGCCAGCAGCGGACAGTTCTCTGGGATTAGTTCACCCCTCCACTTT. The genes are TRBV9 and TRBJ1-6; D might be TRBD1 (5 bases). The ends were cut back, 3 bases at V and 9 bases at J, with 19 bases in the middle. CDR1 and CDR2 (germline): SGDLS, YYNGEE. The CDR3 contains 16 residues.

This clonotype occurred a few times. This may arise from a read error, as a much more abundant clone is one base away. Here the CDR3 omits its conserved ending phenylalanine or tryptophan, so a read error is the likely source. CDR3 sequence (DNA): TGTGCCAGTAGCATTATACTAGCGATGTCCTACAATGAGCAGTTCTCC. Translation gives CASSIILAMSYNEQFS. J is TRBJ2-1 and V is TRBV19; 7 nucleotides agree with TRBD2. J lost 1 base, V lost 6 bases, and 9 bases had no gene match. This CDR3 contains 16 residues. CDR1 is LNHDA and CDR2 is SQIVND in the germline V gene (reference sequence).

V gene TRBV7-9 combines with J gene TRBJ2-6; D remains unclear. CDR3 length: 14 residues. Germline lookup yields CDR1 SEHNR and CDR2 FQNEAQ (reference sequence). Trimming removed 7 bases at V and 1 base at J, with 8 bases between. The CDR3, as DNA: TGTGCCAGCACCCAATCATCTGGGGCCAACGTCCTGACTTTC. This sequence encodes CASTQSSGANVLTF.

This chain links TRBV20-1 with TRBJ2-4; D ambiguous. The CDR3 has 16 residues. CDR1 DFQATT and CDR2 SNEGSKA come from the germline V gene (reference sequence). Trimming cost V 0 bases and J 0 bases, with 12 bases left between them. Written as DNA, the CDR3 is TGCAGTGCTAGAGATCCCCAGACGCTAGCCAAAAACATTCAGTACTTC. As protein: CSARDPQTLAKNIQYF.

The V gene is TRBV24-1, the J gene TRBJ2-5; 8 bases agree with TRBD2. From germline, CDR1 is KGHDR and CDR2 SFDVKD. The CDR3 has 19 amino acids. Trimming took 7 bases from V and 4 from J; bases not matched to a gene: 22. The CDR3 reads CATRTLPGGKRAGGETQYF. For the CDR3, the DNA is TGTGCCACCAGAACCCTACCGGGAGGGAAGCGGGCAGGAGGAGAGACCCAGTACTTC.

This clonotype showed up many times. The chain employs TRBV2 and TRBJ1-2; 11 bases align to TRBD1. Germline assignment: CDR1 SNHLY and CDR2 FYNNEI. Trimming at V came to 5 bases and at J to 2 bases, leaving 4 bases not matched to a gene. The CDR3 is made up of 15 amino acids. CDR3 amino acids: CASSIGQGANYGYTF. CDR3 in DNA: TGTGCCAGCAGTATAGGACAGGGGGCGAACTATGGCTACACCTTC. The whole variable domain, remainder taken from reference TRBV2 and TRBJ1-2, is EPEVTQTPSHQVTQMGQEVILRCVPISNHLYFYWYRQILGQKVEFLVSFYNNEISEKSEIFDDQFSVERPDGSNFTLKIRSTKLEDSAMYFCASSIGQGANYGYTFGSGTRLTVV.